This TCR beta chain was documented in a study of tumor-infiltrating lymphocytes in oesophageal squamous cell carcinoma. This clonotype is deemed medium-sized (0.01 to 0.1%). Each CDR3 protein is one row after TCRdb ran MiXCR on the PCR reads. The sample has more than 10,000 distinct CDR3 sequences; roughly 47% are singletons. Germline assignment: CDR1 MDHEN and CDR2 SYDVKM. V was clipped by 2 bases and J by 7 bases, with 5 bases between them. The CDR3 contains 11 residues. The source is a male donor with esophageal squamous cell carcinoma. Specimen: normal esophageal tissue next to the tumor. The rearrangement links TRBV28 to TRBJ2-5; no clear D gene. CDR3 residues: CASSLAATQYF. The CDR3 DNA reads as TGTGCCAGCAGTTTAGCGGCGACCCAGTACTTC.